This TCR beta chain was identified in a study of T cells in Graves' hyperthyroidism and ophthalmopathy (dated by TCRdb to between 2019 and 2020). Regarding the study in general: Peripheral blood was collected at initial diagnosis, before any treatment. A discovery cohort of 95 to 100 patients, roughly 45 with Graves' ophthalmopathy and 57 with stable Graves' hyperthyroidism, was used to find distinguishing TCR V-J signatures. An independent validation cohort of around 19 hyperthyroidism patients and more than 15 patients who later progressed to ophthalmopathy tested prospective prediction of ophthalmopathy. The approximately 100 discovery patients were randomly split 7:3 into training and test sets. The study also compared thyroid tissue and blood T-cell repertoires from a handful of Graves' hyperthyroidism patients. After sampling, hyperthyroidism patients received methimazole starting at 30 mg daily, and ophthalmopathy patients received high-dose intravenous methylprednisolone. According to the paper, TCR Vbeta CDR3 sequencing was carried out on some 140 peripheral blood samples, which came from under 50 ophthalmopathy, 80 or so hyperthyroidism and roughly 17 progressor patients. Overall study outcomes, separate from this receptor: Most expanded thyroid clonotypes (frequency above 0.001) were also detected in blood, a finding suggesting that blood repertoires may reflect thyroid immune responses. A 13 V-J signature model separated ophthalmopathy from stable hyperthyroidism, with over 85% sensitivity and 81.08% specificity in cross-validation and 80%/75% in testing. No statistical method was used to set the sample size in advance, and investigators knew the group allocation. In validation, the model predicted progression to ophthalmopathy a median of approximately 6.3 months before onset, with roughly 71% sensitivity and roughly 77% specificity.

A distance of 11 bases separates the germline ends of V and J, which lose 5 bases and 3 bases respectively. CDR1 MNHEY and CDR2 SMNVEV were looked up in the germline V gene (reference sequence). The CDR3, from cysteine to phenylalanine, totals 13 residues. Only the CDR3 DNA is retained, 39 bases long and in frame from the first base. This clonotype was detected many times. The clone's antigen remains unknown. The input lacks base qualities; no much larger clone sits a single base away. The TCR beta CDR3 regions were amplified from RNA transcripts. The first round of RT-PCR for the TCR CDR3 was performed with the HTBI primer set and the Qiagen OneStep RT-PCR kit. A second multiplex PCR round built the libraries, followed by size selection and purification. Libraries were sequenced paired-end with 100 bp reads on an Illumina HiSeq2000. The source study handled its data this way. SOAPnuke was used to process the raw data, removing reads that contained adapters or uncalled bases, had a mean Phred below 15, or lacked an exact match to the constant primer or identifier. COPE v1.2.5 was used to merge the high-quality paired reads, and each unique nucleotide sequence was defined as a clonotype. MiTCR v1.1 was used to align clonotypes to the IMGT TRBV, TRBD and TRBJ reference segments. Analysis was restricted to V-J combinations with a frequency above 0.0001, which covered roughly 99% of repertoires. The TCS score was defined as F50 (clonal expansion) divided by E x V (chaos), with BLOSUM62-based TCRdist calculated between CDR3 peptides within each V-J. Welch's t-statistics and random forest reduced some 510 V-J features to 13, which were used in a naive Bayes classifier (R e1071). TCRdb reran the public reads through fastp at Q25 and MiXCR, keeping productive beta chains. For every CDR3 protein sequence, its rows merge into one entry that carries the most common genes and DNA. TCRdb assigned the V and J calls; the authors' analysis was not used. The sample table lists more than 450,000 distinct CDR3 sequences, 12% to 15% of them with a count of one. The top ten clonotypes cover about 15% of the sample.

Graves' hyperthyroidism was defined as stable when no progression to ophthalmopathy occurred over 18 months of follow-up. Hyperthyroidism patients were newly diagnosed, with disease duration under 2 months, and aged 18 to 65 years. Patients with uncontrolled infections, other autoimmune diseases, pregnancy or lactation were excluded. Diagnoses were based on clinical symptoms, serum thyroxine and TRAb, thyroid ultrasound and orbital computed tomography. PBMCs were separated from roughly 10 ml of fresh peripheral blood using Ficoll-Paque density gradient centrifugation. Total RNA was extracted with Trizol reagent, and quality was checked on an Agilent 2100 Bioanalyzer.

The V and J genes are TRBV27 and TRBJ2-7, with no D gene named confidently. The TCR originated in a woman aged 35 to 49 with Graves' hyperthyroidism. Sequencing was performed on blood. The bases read TGTGCCAGCAGTCAGACACTGCACTACGAGCAGTACTTC. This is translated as CASSQTLHYEQYF.